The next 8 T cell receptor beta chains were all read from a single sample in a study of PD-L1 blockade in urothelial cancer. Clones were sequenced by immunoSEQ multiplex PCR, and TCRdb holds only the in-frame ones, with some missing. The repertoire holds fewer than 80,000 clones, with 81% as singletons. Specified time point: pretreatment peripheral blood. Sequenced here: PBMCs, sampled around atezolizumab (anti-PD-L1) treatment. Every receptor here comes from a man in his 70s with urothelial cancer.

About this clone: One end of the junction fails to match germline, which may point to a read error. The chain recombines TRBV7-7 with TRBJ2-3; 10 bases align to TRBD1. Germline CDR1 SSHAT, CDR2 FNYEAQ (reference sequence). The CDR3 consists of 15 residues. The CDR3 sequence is CASSLDRGPTDTQYF. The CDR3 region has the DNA TGTGCTAGCAGCTTAGACAGGGGGCCCACAGATACGCAGTATTTT.

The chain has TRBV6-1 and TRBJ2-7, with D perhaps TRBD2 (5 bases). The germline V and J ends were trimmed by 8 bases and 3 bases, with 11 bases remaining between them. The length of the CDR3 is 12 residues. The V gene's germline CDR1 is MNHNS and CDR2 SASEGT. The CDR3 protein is CASEGDLYEQYF. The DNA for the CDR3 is TGTGCCAGCGAGGGAGACCTCTACGAGCAGTACTTC.

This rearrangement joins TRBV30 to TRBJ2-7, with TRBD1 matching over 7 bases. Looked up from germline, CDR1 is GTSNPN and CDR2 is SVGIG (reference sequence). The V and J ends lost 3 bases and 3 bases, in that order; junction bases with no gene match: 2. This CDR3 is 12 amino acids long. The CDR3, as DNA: TGTGCCTGGAGGACAGGGAGCTACGAGCAGTACTTC. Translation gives CAWRTGSYEQYF.

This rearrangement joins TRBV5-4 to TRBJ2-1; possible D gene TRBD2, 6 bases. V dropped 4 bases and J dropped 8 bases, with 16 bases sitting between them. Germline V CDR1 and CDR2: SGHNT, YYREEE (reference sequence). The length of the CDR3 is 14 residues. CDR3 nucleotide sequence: TGTGCCAGCAGCGCGGGCGGGCGCGGGGATGAGCAGTTCTTC. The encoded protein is CASSAGGRGDEQFF.

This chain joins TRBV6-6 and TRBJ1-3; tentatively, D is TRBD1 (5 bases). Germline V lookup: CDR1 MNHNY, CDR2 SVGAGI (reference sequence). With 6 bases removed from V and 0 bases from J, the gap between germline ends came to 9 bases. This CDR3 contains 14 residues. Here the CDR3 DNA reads TGTGCCAGCAGACGGACAACCTCTGGAAACACCATATATTTT. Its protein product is CASRRTTSGNTIYF.

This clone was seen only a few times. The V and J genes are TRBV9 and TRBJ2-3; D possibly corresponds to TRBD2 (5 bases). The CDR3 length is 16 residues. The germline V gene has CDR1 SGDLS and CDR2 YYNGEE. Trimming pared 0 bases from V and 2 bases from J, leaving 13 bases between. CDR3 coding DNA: TGTGCCAGCAGCGTAGTCGGAGGCGGCTACACAGATACGCAGTATTTT. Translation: CASSVVGGGYTDTQYF. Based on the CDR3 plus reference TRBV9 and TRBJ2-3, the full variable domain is DSGVTQTPKHLITATGQRVTLRCSPRSGDLSVYWYQQSLDQGLQFLIQYYNGEERAKGNILERFSAQQFPDLHSELNLSSLELGDSALYFCASSVVGGGYTDTQYFGPGTRLTVL.

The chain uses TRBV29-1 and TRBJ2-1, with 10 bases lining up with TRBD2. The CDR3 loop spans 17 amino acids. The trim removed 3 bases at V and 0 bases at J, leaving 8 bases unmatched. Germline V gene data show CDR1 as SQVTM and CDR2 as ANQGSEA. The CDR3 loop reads CSVEDSGRFFSYNEQFF. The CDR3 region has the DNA TGCAGCGTTGAGGATAGCGGGAGGTTTTTCTCCTACAATGAGCAGTTCTTC.

The CDR3: CASHPGDSLDYGYTF. In nucleotides, the CDR3 is TGTGCCAGTCATCCGGGAGATTCGCTCGACTATGGCTACACCTTC. The chain carries TRBV28 and TRBJ1-2; D unclear. V was shortened by 9 bases and J by 3 bases, with 20 bases between the two germline ends. CDR1 MDHEN and CDR2 SYDVKM come from the germline V gene. CDR3 length: 15 amino acids.